The 14 T cell receptor beta chains given below trace back to one sample, sequenced in a study of blood T cell repertoires in COVID-19. This table comes from immunoSEQ multiplex PCR, and its TCRdb copy is limited to in-frame clones, with some not included. The data hold around 100,000 clones, with approximately 69% observed a single time. Sequenced material: peripheral blood. Receptors originate from an elderly man with acute or convalescent COVID-19.

CDR3 coding DNA: TGTGCCAGCAGCCAAGTAGCGGGAGGGCGCGAGCAGTACTTC. Its translation: CASSQVAGGREQYF. V usage is TRBV3-1 (or the pseudogene TRBV3-2) and J usage is TRBJ2-7; TRBD2 agrees at 11 bases. CDR1 LGHDT and CDR2 YNNKEL come from the germline V gene (reference sequence). The CDR3 covers 14 residues. V dropped 1 base and J dropped 6; count of bases not matched to a gene: 2.

A few counts support this clone. V and J are TRBV11-3 and TRBJ2-1, with 9 bases aligning to TRBD1. The CDR3 is 14 amino acids. The J segment lost 7 bases and the V segment lost 4 bases, leaving 5 bases of the junction unmatched. Germline assignment: CDR1 SGHNT and CDR2 YENEEA. The CDR3 region has the DNA TGTGCCAGCAGCTCGGGACAGGGATTGAATGAGCAGTTCTTC. It translates to CASSSGQGLNEQFF.

J is TRBJ2-3 and V is TRBV7-2, with 8 bases aligning to TRBD2. The CDR3 consists of 16 residues. Unmatched junction bases numbered 10, after V lost 1 base and J lost 7 bases. Germline assignment: CDR1 SGHTA and CDR2 FQGNSA. The CDR3, as DNA: TGTGCCAGCAGCTTAGGAGCGGGGGAGGGTTTGAATACGCAGTATTTT. It codes for CASSLGAGEGLNTQYF.

The rearrangement links TRBV2 to TRBJ2-1; perhaps TRBD2 as D (6 bases). The CDR3 has 17 amino acids. V shed 3 bases and J shed 0 bases, with 15 bases lying between them. CDR1 is SNHLY and CDR2 is FYNNEI in the germline V gene. CDR3 region: CASSDQGLQGSYNEQFF. CDR3 in DNA: TGTGCCAGCAGTGACCAGGGACTTCAGGGCTCCTACAATGAGCAGTTCTTC.

The rearrangement uses TRBV18 and TRBJ2-1; D unresolved. The germline V gene has CDR1 KGHSH and CDR2 LQKENI. The CDR3 is made up of 13 amino acids. Trimming shortened V by 4 bases and J by 2 bases, and 6 bases separated the two germline ends. DNA for the CDR3: TGTGCCAGCTCACAGAACACCTACAATGAGCAGTTCTTC. Its translation: CASSQNTYNEQFF.

V is TRBV28 and J is TRBJ2-7, with TRBD2 as a possible D gene (6 bases). V lost 6 bases and J lost 2, with 14 bases in between. The germline gives CDR1 MDHEN, CDR2 SYDVKM. This CDR3 comprises 14 residues. The CDR3 DNA reads as TGTGCCAGCAGGGGCGGGAACCCACCCTACGAGCAGTACTTC. It specifies CASRGGNPPYEQYF.

V and J are TRBV12-5 and TRBJ2-7; 10 positions match TRBD1. The germline gives CDR1 LGHNT, CDR2 FRNRAP. The trim removed 4 bases at V and 4 bases at J, leaving 16 bases unmatched. CDR3 size: 18 residues. DNA for the CDR3: TGTGCTAGTGGTTCAAGCCCTCAAGGACAGGGGGACATATACGAGCAGTACTTC. It is translated as CASGSSPQGQGDIYEQYF.

The chain employs TRBV5-4 and TRBJ2-5; the D gene is possibly TRBD1 (5 bases). The CDR3 runs 14 residues. Trimming removed 0 bases at V and 4 bases at J, with 10 bases between. Germline values: CDR1 SGHNT, CDR2 YYREEE (reference sequence). The CDR3 bases are TGTGCCAGCAGCTTGGCCCAAAGGGGAGAGACCCAGTACTTC. It translates to CASSLAQRGETQYF.

This sequence joins TRBV21-1 and TRBJ1-2; the DNA was not used to check the table's D call, TRBD1. TRBV21-1 is termed a pseudogene. This CDR3 has 14 residues. The CDR3 nucleotides read TGTGCCAGCAGCAAAGGGGCAGGGGAGCGAGGCTACACCTTC. Residues: CASSKGAGERGYTF.

This clone was seen only a few times. The V and J genes are TRBV28 and TRBJ2-4; D may be TRBD1 (6 bases). V gave up 6 bases and J gave up 3 bases, with 15 bases separating them. This CDR3 spans 15 amino acids. In germline, CDR1 is MDHEN, CDR2 SYDVKM. CDR3 in amino acids: CASSQHQGSKNIQYF. In DNA form, the CDR3 reads TGTGCCAGCAGCCAACATCAGGGGAGCAAAAACATTCAGTACTTC.

In its sample, this clone was seen once. The chain links TRBV19 to TRBJ2-1; 9 bases agree with TRBD1. Germline V gives CDR1 LNHDA, CDR2 SQIVND (reference sequence). The junction had 5 bases not matched to a gene; V was cut back by 6 bases and J by 5 bases. The CDR3 loop spans 14 amino acids. The CDR3 bases are TGTGCCAGTAGACCTGGGGACAGGGACAATGAGCAGTTCTTC. It yields the protein CASRPGDRDNEQFF. Filled out from reference TRBV19 and TRBJ2-1, the complete variable domain reads DGGITQSPKYLFRKEGQNVTLSCEQNLNHDAMYWYRQDPGQGLRLIYYSQIVNDFQKGDIAEGYSVSREKKESFPLTVTSAQKNPTAFYLCASRPGDRDNEQFFGPGTRLTVL.

This clone has a handful of counts. This chain uses TRBV3-1 (or the pseudogene TRBV3-2) with TRBJ2-5; a possible D gene is TRBD2 (5 bases). CDR1 and CDR2 from the germline V gene are LGHDT and YNNKEL (reference sequence). The V end lost 4 bases, the J end lost 5 bases, and 14 bases lay between the germline ends. The CDR3 is made up of 14 amino acids. CDR3 residues: CASSLSDGEETQYF. As DNA, the CDR3 is TGTGCCAGCAGCCTCTCGGACGGGGAGGAGACCCAGTACTTC.

This clone showed up just once. This rearrangement joins TRBV27 to TRBJ1-1, with TRBD1 identical over 8 bases. The length of the CDR3 is 15 residues. Trimming cost V 6 bases and J 6 bases; bases outside gene matches: 12. The germline V gene has CDR1 MNHEY and CDR2 SMNVEV (reference sequence). The DNA of the CDR3 is TGTGCCAGCAGGGGGCAGGGGGCCGGTTTCTCTGAAGCTTTCTTT. It encodes CASRGQGAGFSEAFF.

The chain employs TRBV6-6 and TRBJ2-1, with D perhaps matching TRBD2 (6 bases). Looked up from germline, CDR1 is MNHNY and CDR2 is SVGAGI (reference sequence). The V end was cut by 9 bases, the J end by 8 bases, with 11 bases between. The CDR3 totals 11 residues. For the CDR3, the DNA is TGTGCCAGTACTCTAGCGTATGAGCAGTTCTTC. It yields the protein CASTLAYEQFF.